The source of this TCR beta chain is a study of cytomegalovirus exposure and HLA in healthy donors. Study-level results: As a later analysis showed, several of the most significant clusters appeared to be linked to common viral pathogens. Previous analysis showed most TCR beta V segments were productive about 87% or about 30% of the time.

The PCR contained 60 Vbeta and 13 Jbeta primers. Here immunoSEQ multiplex PCR was the method, and the copy in TCRdb shows in-frame clones only, minus some. The table lists fewer than 150,000 clones, 79% of them singletons. About this clone itself: What it binds is unknown.

CDR3 length: 15 amino acids. Trimming left V 7 bases short and J 2 bases short, with 19 bases between. Per germline, CDR1 SGHRS and CDR2 YFSETQ. The rearrangement links TRBV5-1 to TRBJ2-7; D is possibly TRBD2 (5 bases). What was sequenced was PBMCs. This TCR was sampled from a man aged 35 to 55 in good health and CMV-seropositive. CDR3 sequence reads: CASSRGVTGTYEQYF. Written as DNA, the CDR3 is TGCGCCAGCTCCCGGGGAGTAACGGGGACCTACGAGCAGTACTTC.